The clone carrying this T cell receptor beta chain was picked up one time. Its target is unknown. In every patient, relapse followed autologous stem cell transplantation, while exposure to brentuximab vedotin differed. When best responses were assessed, they were complete response, partial response or progressive disease. The entry originates in a study of PD-1 blockade in classical Hodgkin lymphoma. Study background: Patients were administered nivolumab (3 mg/kg intravenously) every 2 weeks.

Germline CDR1 is SGHRS and CDR2 is YFSETQ. The V end was cut by 2 bases, the J end by 5 bases, with 8 bases between. This CDR3 has 14 amino acids. Sequenced by immunoSEQ multiplex PCR; TCRdb stores in-frame clones only, minus some. The sample lists around 20,000 clones; around four fifths were seen once. Study-level findings and limits: Individuals who commenced nivolumab within less than 1 year of ASCT were excluded. Lower baseline TCR diversity marked trial partial responders and progressors.

The clonotype comes from a human donor with classical Hodgkin lymphoma. Sample: peripheral blood mononuclear cells (PBMCs), taken before the second cycle of nivolumab. This chain uses TRBV5-1 with TRBJ1-6, with D uncertain. The CDR3 DNA reads TGCGCCAGCAGCTTTGGGCAGGATAATTCACCCCTCCACTTT. It encodes CASSFGQDNSPLHF.